Sequencing of this TCR beta chain was carried out in a study of regulatory T cells in long-lasting Graves disease. Overall study findings and caveats: The study found persistent patients shared more public clonotypes (approximately 2,700) than new patients (approximately 970).

CDR1 and CDR2 from the germline V gene are SNHLY and FYNNEI. Trimming removed 5 bases at V and 3 bases at J, with 12 bases between. The CDR3 is 14 amino acids. This clonotype came up many times. The antigen is undetermined. CDR3 regions were amplified by Arm-PCR using iRepertoire HTBI primers to build TCR beta libraries. TCRdb processed the multiplex PCR reads anew with MiXCR; each CDR3 protein has one entry. This table holds under 800,000 distinct CDR3 sequences, about 16% found once. Indicated time point: newly diagnosed GD, antithyroid drugs for less than 3 months. Isolated PBMC RNA provided the starting material for the TCR library. This sample was also put to use in a study of T cells in Graves' hyperthyroidism and ophthalmopathy. That report notes: First-round RT-PCR targeting the TCR CDR3 was performed with the HTBI primer set.

The clonotype originates from a woman aged 30 to 39 with Graves disease. Sequences were derived from peripheral blood mononuclear cells (PBMCs), sampled at new diagnosis, from a patient treated with antithyroid drugs. This chain links TRBV2 with TRBJ2-3; perhaps TRBD1 as D (6 bases). Here the CDR3 reads CASSRGQPTDTQYF. The DNA of the CDR3 is TGTGCCAGCAGTAGAGGACAGCCAACAGATACGCAGTATTTT.